This TCR beta chain was obtained from a study of cytomegalovirus exposure and HLA in healthy donors. This PCR relied on a set of 60 Vbeta primers and 13 Jbeta primers. Some clones are missing from TCRdb's copy, which holds only in-frame ones; the method was immunoSEQ multiplex PCR. The sample has 200,000 to 250,000 clones, about 70% seen once; the top ten hold 1.8%. This clone has just a few counts. Healthy bone marrow donors made up the donor group. Sequenced sample: PBMCs. This sequence was found in a young woman in good health and CMV-seronegative.

The CDR3 is CATSRDSEGGVAKNIQYF. The CDR3 nucleotides are TGTGCCACCAGCAGAGATTCTGAGGGGGGGGTAGCCAAAAACATTCAGTACTTC. The J gene is TRBJ2-4, the V gene TRBV15; a weak D match, TRBD2 (7 bases). The CDR3 length is 18 residues. Germline-derived CDR1 and CDR2 are LNHNV and YYDKDF (reference sequence). Trimming pared 0 bases from V and 0 bases from J, leaving 15 bases between.